This T cell receptor (beta chain) was obtained from a study of Graves' ophthalmopathy and Graves' hyperthyroidism. Amplified TCR beta CDR3 regions were obtained using RNA transcripts as template. Following a first-round RT-PCR that used HTBI primers, a second-round multiplex PCR was carried out. TCRdb fed the multiplex PCR reads into MiXCR, producing one record per CDR3 protein. The repertoire holds around 590,000 distinct CDR3 sequences, with about 35% as singletons. Regarding the study as a whole: Prediction of ophthalmopathy progression reached over 65% sensitivity and around 75% specificity. Distinction of ophthalmopathy from stable hyperthyroidism by a 13-signature model reached almost 90% sensitivity and roughly 78% specificity.

In this sample, this clonotype turned up a few times. Its antigen remains unidentified. Eligible hyperthyroidism cases comprised new diagnoses of under 2 months' duration in individuals aged 18 to 65. Clinical symptoms and serum thyroxine were used for diagnosis; TRAb, thyroid ultrasound and orbital computed tomography were also relied on. The CDR3 spans 14 residues. Trimming removed 5 bases from V and 3 bases from J, with 10 bases in between. Material: peripheral blood or thyroid tissue (not recorded which). The gene calls are TRBV12-3 or TRBV12-4 and TRBJ2-2, with D perhaps matching TRBD2 (6 bases). The source is an adult man with Graves' hyperthyroidism. CDR3 DNA sequence: TGTGCCAGCAGTAGGAGGGGACACACCGGGGAGCTGTTTTTT. Translation gives CASSRRGHTGELFF.